One sample yielded the 28 T cell receptor beta chains listed below, sequenced in a study of CD8 T cells in ankylosing spondylitis. General observations from the study: Characteristic of ankylosing spondylitis blood, it appeared, was a TCR beta motif comprising roughly 8 highly homologous variants.

MiXCR was run by TCRdb on the 5' RACE reads, yielding one entry per CDR3 protein. The repertoire holds around 430,000 distinct CDR3 sequences, with 15% to 20% as singletons. Their target antigens are unknown. Material for sequencing was blood, either unsorted or a sorted T cell fraction (not recorded which). The receptors here all came from a male donor with ankylosing spondylitis.

This clonotype was found many times. V gene TRBV15 combines with J gene TRBJ2-4, with D unclear. This CDR3 has 14 amino acids. V lost 0 bases and J lost 6, with 9 bases in between. CDR1 and CDR2 (germline): LNHNV, YYDKDF (reference sequence). The CDR3 spells CATSRDWGGNIQYF. The CDR3 bases are TGTGCCACCAGCAGAGATTGGGGTGGAAACATTCAGTACTTC.

This clonotype was counted a few times. The V and J genes are TRBV28 and TRBJ2-1, with TRBD2 identical over 9 bases. CDR3 length: 15 amino acids. V was pared by 2 bases and J by 7 bases, with 6 bases of the junction left unmatched. Looked up from germline, CDR1 is MDHEN and CDR2 is SYDVKM. This CDR3 is CASSLVGGRENEQFF. The DNA for the CDR3 is TGTGCCAGCAGTTTAGTGGGCGGGAGGGAGAATGAGCAGTTCTTC.

The chain combines TRBV7-9 with TRBJ1-5; D not certain. CDR3 length: 15 amino acids. V was clipped by 5 bases and J by 2 bases, with 13 bases between them. Per germline, CDR1 SEHNR and CDR2 FQNEAQ (reference sequence). CDR3 loop: CASSPGTHGNQPQHF. Written as DNA, the CDR3 is TGTGCCAGCAGCCCGGGAACTCACGGCAATCAGCCCCAGCATTTT.

This clonotype was detected a few times. V and J are TRBV27 and TRBJ1-5; D possibly corresponds to TRBD1 (6 bases). Germline CDR1 is MNHEY and CDR2 is SMNVEV (reference sequence). The CDR3 consists of 17 residues. V gave up 5 bases and J gave up 0 bases, with 17 bases separating them. The CDR3 DNA sequence: TGTGCCAGCAGTCCCACAGGGATCAACTATAGCAATCAGCCCCAGCATTTT. It yields the protein CASSPTGINYSNQPQHF.

This clonotype was picked up a small number of times. The chain employs TRBV9 and TRBJ2-3; D could derive from TRBD1 or TRBD2 (6 bases each). The germline gives CDR1 SGDLS, CDR2 YYNGEE. The CDR3 runs 17 residues. V shed 4 bases and J shed 4 bases, with 22 bases lying between them. The CDR3 sequence: CASSPIWGASRADTQYF. The CDR3 DNA sequence: TGTGCCAGCAGCCCAATTTGGGGGGCTAGCAGGGCAGATACGCAGTATTTT.

At least ten counts were recorded for this clonotype. The rearrangement uses TRBV29-1 and TRBJ2-7; possibly TRBD1 for D (5 bases). The CDR3 runs to 12 residues. V was shortened by 6 bases and J by 0 bases, with 9 bases between the two germline ends. The germline CDR1 and CDR2 sequences are SQVTM and ANQGSEA. The CDR3 region has the DNA TGCAGCGTCACAGGTAACTCCTACGAGCAGTACTTC. Translated, it gives CSVTGNSYEQYF.

There are many counts of this clonotype. V and J are TRBV12-3 or TRBV12-4 and TRBJ1-5, with D hard to call. CDR3 length: 14 residues. Trimming stripped 6 bases from V and 2 bases from J, with 11 bases between. The CDR3 nucleotides read TGTGCCAGCAGAAAGGGTGTTGGCAATCAGCCCCAGCATTTT. Translation: CASRKGVGNQPQHF.

Only a few counts were recorded for this clonotype. The chain is built from TRBV13 and TRBJ1-1; a possible D gene is TRBD1 (6 bases). This CDR3 comprises 14 residues. The germline gives CDR1 PRHDT, CDR2 FYEKMQ (reference sequence). Trimming shortened V by 5 bases and J by 6 bases, and 16 bases separated the two germline ends. The DNA for the CDR3 is TGTGCCAGCAGCGGACTACAGGGAGTCGCTGAAGCTTTCTTT. Translating it yields CASSGLQGVAEAFF.

This chain joins TRBV20-1 and TRBJ2-3, with TRBD2 identical over 12 bases. The CDR3 has 20 residues. The V gene's germline CDR1 is DFQATT and CDR2 SNEGSKA (reference sequence). J gave up 2 bases and V 2 bases, and 17 bases lay outside the gene matches. CDR3 bases: TGCAGTGCTAGACGGAAGGGACTAGCGGGTGGCCCCCACCCCACAGATACGCAGTATTTT. Amino acids: CSARRKGLAGGPHPTDTQYF.

This sequence joins TRBV7-9 and TRBJ1-1, with TRBD1 matching 11 bases. This CDR3 has 15 residues. Losses at the gene ends were 6 bases for V and 5 bases for J; bases not matched to a gene: 8. CDR1 is SEHNR, CDR2 FQNEAQ, per germline (reference sequence). The CDR3 nucleotides are TGTGCCAGCAGTACAGGGACAGGGGGAGGGACTGAAGCTTTCTTT. It translates to CASSTGTGGGTEAFF.

This clonotype came up many times. This chain uses TRBV5-1 with TRBJ1-3, with a possible D match to TRBD1 (5 bases). This CDR3 contains 17 residues. Germline-derived CDR1 and CDR2 are SGHRS and YFSETQ. V lost 0 bases and J 0 bases, leaving 13 bases between the germline ends. The CDR3 here is CASSLDGGSISGNTIYF. The CDR3 coding sequence is TGCGCCAGCAGCTTGGACGGGGGATCTATCTCTGGAAACACCATATATTTT.

The table lists this clonotype with many counts. The gene calls are TRBV5-1 and TRBJ1-5; D possibly corresponds to TRBD1 (5 bases). Per germline, CDR1 SGHRS and CDR2 YFSETQ. The CDR3 is 13 residues long. Between the trimmed V and J ends, which lost 1 base and 5 bases, there was a span of 7 bases. The CDR3 here is CASSLTGDQPQHF. In DNA, the CDR3 is TGCGCCAGCAGCTTGACGGGGGATCAGCCCCAGCATTTT.

This CDR3 is CASSLIGSTEAFF. In DNA form, the CDR3 reads TGTGCCAGCAGTTTAATAGGGAGCACTGAAGCTTTCTTT. The rearrangement links TRBV12-3 or TRBV12-4 to TRBJ1-1; D not certain. V lost 2 bases to trimming and J lost 4 bases, with 8 bases between them. The CDR3 runs 13 residues.

This clonotype showed up just once. This chain uses TRBV30 with TRBJ2-7, with 8 bases identical to TRBD2. V dropped 3 bases and J dropped 2; count of bases not matched to a gene: 15. This CDR3 is 17 amino acids long. Germline loops: CDR1 GTSNPN, CDR2 SVGIG (reference sequence). Written as DNA, the CDR3 is TGTGCCTGGAGCGTCCGCCAGGGAACGGGGGGGGCCTACGAGCAGTACTTC. Translated, it gives CAWSVRQGTGGAYEQYF.

This clonotype turned up a few times. This rearrangement joins TRBV9 to TRBJ2-2; 7 bases agree with TRBD1. CDR1 is SGDLS, CDR2 YYNGEE, per germline. This CDR3 region has 15 residues. The ends lost 5 bases at V and 5 bases at J; junction bases unmatched: 9. CDR3 region: CASSLRDSDTGELFF. CDR3 sequence (DNA): TGTGCCAGCAGTCTCCGGGACAGCGATACCGGGGAGCTGTTTTTT.

This clonotype has just a few counts. This may be a read error, as it is one base from a much larger clone. The chain employs TRBV5-1 and TRBJ1-2; TRBD1 is a possible D gene (5 bases). V shed 4 bases and J shed 5 bases, with 18 bases lying between them. This CDR3 has 15 residues. CDR1 and CDR2 from the germline V gene are SGHRS and YFSETQ. CDR3 sequence: CASSPDKGSLYGYTF. The CDR3 nucleotides read TGCGCCAGCAGCCCCGACAAGGGGTCCCTGTATGGCTACACCTTC.

This clonotype was picked up a small number of times. J is TRBJ2-7 and V is TRBV11-1; TRBD2 matches 7 bases. The V and J ends lost 2 bases and 2 bases, in that order; junction bases with no gene match: 9. This CDR3 region has 16 residues. CDR1 is SGHAT and CDR2 is FQDESV in the germline V gene (reference sequence). The CDR3 is CASSLRPREGPYEQYF. CDR3 nucleotides: TGTGCCAGCAGCTTAAGGCCGAGGGAGGGACCCTACGAGCAGTACTTC.

The V gene is TRBV6-2 or TRBV6-3, the J gene TRBJ2-7; 8 bases are shared with TRBD1. The junction had 16 bases not matched to a gene; V was cut back by 0 bases and J by 3 bases. This CDR3 has 19 amino acids. In germline, CDR1 is MNHEY, CDR2 SVGEGT. The CDR3 protein is CASSYSGTGSAGALYEQYF. CDR3 nucleotide sequence: TGTGCCAGCAGTTACTCCGGGACAGGCTCCGCGGGTGCGCTCTACGAGCAGTACTTC.

The CDR3 protein is CASSFGAKSSYNSPLHF. CDR3 nucleotides: TGCGCCAGCAGCTTTGGGGCTAAAAGCTCCTATAATTCACCCCTCCACTTT. The chain is built from TRBV5-1 and TRBJ1-6; TRBD1 is a possible D gene (5 bases). The ends were cut back, 2 bases at V and 0 bases at J, with 12 bases in the middle. The CDR3 loop spans 17 amino acids. The germline V gene has CDR1 SGHRS and CDR2 YFSETQ.

V is TRBV4-1 and J is TRBJ2-7; 7 nucleotides align to TRBD2. Per the germline V gene, CDR1 is MGHRA and CDR2 is YSYEKL. V lost 1 base and J lost 2; bases outside the gene matches: 5. This CDR3 spans 15 amino acids. Here the CDR3 DNA reads TGCGCCAGCAGCCAAGGACTAGCCGCGACCTACGAGCAGTACTTC. Its protein is CASSQGLAATYEQYF.

There are a few counts of this clonotype. This sequence joins TRBV7-9 and TRBJ1-1; TRBD1 matches at 8 bases. The CDR3 totals 16 residues. CDR1 is SEHNR, CDR2 FQNEAQ, per germline (reference sequence). V trimming: 5 bases; J trimming: 7 bases; junction bases outside the gene matches: 15. CDR3 nucleotides: TGTGCCAGCAGCGTTACCCCTTGGACAGGGAGGGGTGAAGCTTTCTTT. This translates into CASSVTPWTGRGEAFF.

This clonotype was picked up a small number of times. The rearrangement uses TRBV27 and TRBJ2-7; 9 bases agree with TRBD2. The V gene end was trimmed by 6 bases and the J gene end by 0 bases; junction bases not matched to a gene: 0. Germline CDR1 is MNHEY and CDR2 is SMNVEV (reference sequence). CDR3 length: 13 amino acids. CDR3 protein: CASRRGGSYEQYF. The CDR3 region has the DNA TGTGCCAGCAGGCGGGGGGGCTCCTACGAGCAGTACTTC.

This clonotype occurred a few times. The chain employs TRBV7-9 and TRBJ2-2; D remains ambiguous. The CDR3 contains 14 residues. CDR1 SEHNR and CDR2 FQNEAQ come from the germline V gene (reference sequence). Trimming left V 1 base short and J 4 bases short, with 7 bases between. The CDR3 is CASSLVDPTGELFF. The CDR3 bases are TGTGCCAGCAGCTTAGTCGATCCCACCGGGGAGCTGTTTTTT.

A few counts support this clonotype. J is TRBJ2-3 and V is TRBV5-1; 8 bases match TRBD1. Trimming cost V 4 bases and J 4 bases; bases outside gene matches: 5. The germline gives CDR1 SGHRS, CDR2 YFSETQ. CDR3 length equals 14 residues. CDR3 coding DNA: TGCGCCAGCAGCCCAGTACAGGGGGCAGATACGCAGTATTTT. This sequence encodes CASSPVQGADTQYF.

This clonotype was observed a few times. The chain is built from TRBV7-2 and TRBJ2-7, with TRBD2 matching over 11 bases. With V trimmed by 0 bases and J by 4 bases, 2 bases remained unmatched. The CDR3 contains 15 residues. Germline values: CDR1 SGHTA, CDR2 FQGNSA. CDR3 loop: CASSLAGLAVYEQYF. The CDR3 bases are TGTGCCAGCAGCTTAGCGGGACTAGCGGTGTACGAGCAGTACTTC.

The table lists this clonotype with a few counts. This chain uses TRBV20-1 with TRBJ2-7, with 14 bases identical to TRBD2. This CDR3 is 17 amino acids long. Germline loops: CDR1 DFQATT, CDR2 SNEGSKA (reference sequence). The J segment lost 3 bases and the V segment lost 0 bases, leaving 7 bases of the junction unmatched. This chain's CDR3 is CSARDSGTSGSHYEQYF. The CDR3 DNA is TGCAGTGCTAGAGATTCGGGGACTAGCGGGAGCCACTACGAGCAGTACTTC.

In this sample, this clonotype turned up a few times. This chain connects TRBV20-1 to TRBJ2-3; 11 nucleotides match TRBD2. The CDR3 sequence is 17 residues long. The ends lost 4 bases at V and 0 bases at J; junction bases unmatched: 9. CDR1 and CDR2 (germline): DFQATT, SNEGSKA (reference sequence). As DNA, the CDR3 is TGCAGTGCTACCGTTACTAGCGGGAGCCTTAGCACAGATACGCAGTATTTT. It is translated as CSATVTSGSLSTDTQYF.

The chain uses TRBV28 and TRBJ1-5, with a tentative D call TRBD1 (5 bases). CDR1 and CDR2 (germline): MDHEN, SYDVKM. The V gene lost 6 bases and the J gene lost 7 bases, with 19 bases spanning the gap. The CDR3 length is 15 residues. CDR3 bases: TGTGCCAGCAGCGCTCCCCAGGCGTGGGGGCAGCCCCAGCATTTT. This gives the protein CASSAPQAWGQPQHF.